The clone carrying this T cell receptor (beta chain) was found once. Antigen: not known. The data belong to a study of OX40 agonist ivuxolimab in advanced cancers. Study-wide context: Patients were dosed intravenously with ivuxolimab at 0.01 to 10 mg/kg every 2 weeks. Melanoma, hepatocellular carcinoma, head and neck or renal cell cancer occurred in dose-escalation patients.

The CDR3 totals 18 residues. CDR1 is SGHVS, CDR2 FNYEAQ, per germline. V was cut by 2 bases and J by 5 bases, with 19 bases left in between. TCRdb's copy holds only in-frame clones and misses some; the assay was immunoSEQ multiplex PCR. This table has 72,000 or so clones, 84% appearing once. Findings and caveats of the study: Among the lowest peripheral clonal expansion occurred in 0.1-3.0 mg/kg partial responders.

The rearrangement uses TRBV7-6 and TRBJ1-6, with D tentatively TRBD1 (5 bases). The TCR sequence derives from an adult with an advanced solid tumor such as melanoma, head and neck, liver or kidney cancer. The starting material was CD4+ or CD8+ T cells sorted from blood, obtained in a trial of the OX40 agonist ivuxolimab. The chain's CDR3 is CASSLLSARAGNNSPLHF. The DNA for the CDR3 is TGTGCCAGCAGCTTACTTTCCGCGAGGGCAGGGAATAATTCACCCCTCCACTTT.